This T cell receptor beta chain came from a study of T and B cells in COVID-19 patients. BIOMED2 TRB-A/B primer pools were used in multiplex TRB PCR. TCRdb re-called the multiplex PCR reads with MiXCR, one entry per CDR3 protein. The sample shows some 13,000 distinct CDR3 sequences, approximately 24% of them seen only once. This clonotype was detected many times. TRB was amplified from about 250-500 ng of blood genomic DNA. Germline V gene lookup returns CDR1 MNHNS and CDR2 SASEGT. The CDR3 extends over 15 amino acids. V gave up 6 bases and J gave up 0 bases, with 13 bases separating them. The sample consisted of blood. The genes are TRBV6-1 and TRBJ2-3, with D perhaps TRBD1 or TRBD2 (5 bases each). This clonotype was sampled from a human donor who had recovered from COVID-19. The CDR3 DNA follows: TGTGCCAGCAGCCCCGAGGGGATGAGCACAGATACGCAGTATTTT. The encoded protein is CASSPEGMSTDTQYF.